The 20 T cell receptor beta chains listed next were all sequenced from one sample in a study of Graves' ophthalmopathy and Graves' hyperthyroidism. RNA transcripts served as template for amplifying TCR beta CDR3 sequences. The library came from an HTBI-primed first-round RT-PCR and a second-round multiplex PCR. TCRdb reprocessed the multiplex PCR reads via MiXCR and lists one record per CDR3 protein. The repertoire has roughly 600,000 distinct CDR3 sequences, approximately 35% of them found once; the top ten carry 4% to 5%. The material sequenced was peripheral blood or thyroid tissue (not recorded which). All receptors come from an adult man with Graves' hyperthyroidism.

About this clonotype: Germline and junction disagree at one end, which may indicate a read error. The rearrangement joins TRBV2 to TRBJ2-7; perhaps TRBD1 as D (6 bases). Germline V gene sequence: CDR1 SNHLY, CDR2 FYNNEI. This CDR3 region has 14 residues. CDR3 residues: CASTEVGASYEQYF. CDR3 coding DNA: TGTGCCAGCACTGAAGTGGGGGCCTCCTACGAGCAGTACTTC.

With respect to this clonotype: Being one base from a much bigger clone, this may be a read error. The chain joins TRBV6-6 to TRBJ1-2, with TRBD1 matching over 8 bases. The CDR3 is 13 amino acids. CDR1 and CDR2 from the germline V gene are MNHNY and SVGAGI (reference sequence). J lost 3 bases, V lost 6 bases, and 3 bases had no gene match. CDR3 loop: CASRDREDYGYTF. Written as DNA, the CDR3 is TGTGCCAGCAGGGACAGGGAAGACTATGGCTACACCTTC.

Only a few counts were recorded for this clonotype. The V and J genes are TRBV20-1 and TRBJ2-2, with TRBD1 identical over 12 bases. Trimming removed 4 bases from V and 6 bases from J; junction bases left unmatched: 9. The CDR3 contains 16 residues. Germline CDR1 DFQATT, CDR2 SNEGSKA (reference sequence). Here the CDR3 reads CSATLPGQGAPGELFF. In DNA form, the CDR3 reads TGCAGTGCTACTCTCCCGGGACAGGGGGCTCCCGGGGAGCTGTTTTTT.

This clonotype has a handful of counts. The V call is TRBV19, the J call TRBJ2-1; D is possibly TRBD1 (5 bases). Germline V gene data show CDR1 as LNHDA and CDR2 as SQIVND (reference sequence). The CDR3 runs 14 residues. The ends were cut back, 5 bases at V and 8 bases at J, with 16 bases in the middle. The DNA for the CDR3 is TGTGCCAGTAGTCCGAGACAGCGATCCCATGAGCAGTTCTTC. Translation: CASSPRQRSHEQFF. Looking up the rest from reference TRBV19 and TRBJ2-1 gives the full variable domain: DGGITQSPKYLFRKEGQNVTLSCEQNLNHDAMYWYRQDPGQGLRLIYYSQIVNDFQKGDIAEGYSVSREKKESFPLTVTSAQKNPTAFYLCASSPRQRSHEQFFGPGTRLTVL.

This chain joins TRBV7-3 and TRBJ2-1, with 8 positions matching TRBD2. CDR1 and CDR2 from the germline V gene are SGHTA and FQGTGA. With 4 bases clipped from V and 9 bases from J, the junction kept 5 bases outside the gene matches. The length of the CDR3 is 13 residues. This CDR3 is CASSSGGAGEQFF. As DNA, the CDR3 is TGTGCCAGCAGCTCCGGGGGGGCCGGTGAGCAGTTCTTC. Supplemented by reference TRBV7-3 and TRBJ2-1, the full variable domain reads GAGVSQTPSNKVTEKGKYVELRCDPISGHTALYWYRQSLGQGPEFLIYFQGTGAADDSGLPNDRFFAVRPEGSVSTLKIQRTERGDSAVYLCASSSGGAGEQFFGPGTRLTVL.

This clonotype was observed many times. J is TRBJ2-7 and V is TRBV19; maybe TRBD2 (6 bases). The CDR3 runs 15 residues. Trimming took off 3 bases at V and 6 bases at J, with 18 bases between the two ends. Germline CDR1 reads LNHDA; CDR2 reads SQIVND (reference sequence). The CDR3 region has the DNA TGTGCCAGTAGTATCGGGGGACTGACCTTAAGCGAGCAGTACTTC. Translation gives CASSIGGLTLSEQYF.

This clonotype was recorded many times. The V and J genes are TRBV9 and TRBJ1-1, with a tentative D call TRBD1 (6 bases). Looked up from germline, CDR1 is SGDLS and CDR2 is YYNGEE. The CDR3 spans 16 residues. V was trimmed by 4 bases and J by 0 bases, leaving 16 bases between them. CDR3 in amino acids: CASSPTGPVVNTEAFF. The CDR3 nucleotides are TGTGCCAGCAGCCCCACAGGGCCGGTTGTGAACACTGAAGCTTTCTTT.

This clonotype was found many times. The chain uses TRBV7-2 and TRBJ1-6; D is unresolved. The CDR3 spans 15 residues. Germline-derived CDR1 and CDR2 are SGHTA and FQGNSA. V gave up 3 bases and J gave up 5 bases, with 11 bases separating them. In DNA, the CDR3 is TGTGCCAGCAGCTTTGTACGGATCAATAATTCACCCCTCCACTTT. Translating it yields CASSFVRINNSPLHF.

J is TRBJ2-7 and V is TRBV20-1; maybe TRBD2 (5 bases). Germline loops: CDR1 DFQATT, CDR2 SNEGSKA (reference sequence). V dropped 3 bases and J dropped 0 bases, with 6 bases sitting between them. The length of the CDR3 is 12 residues. The CDR3 here is CSASTSSYEQYF. CDR3 nucleotides: TGCAGTGCTAGCACTAGCTCCTACGAGCAGTACTTC.

On this clonotype itself: A much larger clone differs by one base, so this may be a read error. This chain joins TRBV10-3 and TRBJ2-5, with 9 bases that match TRBD1. Germline lookup yields CDR1 ENHRY and CDR2 SYGVKD. The CDR3 runs to 16 residues. CDR3 residues: CASSGAGGTGWETQYF. CDR3 nucleotide sequence: TGTGCCAGCAGTGGAGCTGGAGGGACAGGGTGGGAGACCCAGTACTTC.

This clonotype was counted many times. This rearrangement joins TRBV7-9 to TRBJ1-2; no reliable D call. The ends were cut back, 0 bases at V and 5 bases at J, with 10 bases in the middle. This CDR3 comprises 14 residues. CDR1 is SEHNR and CDR2 is FQNEAQ in the germline V gene (reference sequence). The CDR3: CASSLASIGYGYTF. DNA of the CDR3: TGTGCCAGCAGCTTAGCCTCAATCGGGTATGGCTACACCTTC.

This clonotype was picked up one time. This sequence joins TRBV6-5 and TRBJ1-4, with TRBD1 identical over 10 bases. After removal of 8 bases from V and 5 bases from J, the junction contained 5 bases not matched to a gene. The germline V gene encodes CDR1 MNHEY and CDR2 SVGAGI. The CDR3 covers 14 residues. The CDR3 DNA is TGTGCCAGCGCGCCGGACAGGGGGAATGAAAAACTGTTTTTT. This sequence encodes CASAPDRGNEKLFF.

In its sample, this clonotype was seen many times. The chain is built from TRBV7-9 and TRBJ2-7; a possible D gene is TRBD1 (6 bases). Germline V gene sequence: CDR1 SEHNR, CDR2 FQNEAQ (reference sequence). V was trimmed by 0 bases and J by 6 bases, leaving 12 bases between them. This CDR3 has 14 amino acids. As DNA, the CDR3 is TGTGCCAGCAGCTTAGCTGGGGGCGAAATCGAGCAGTACTTC. It specifies CASSLAGGEIEQYF. Filled out from reference TRBV7-9 and TRBJ2-7, the complete variable domain reads DTGVSQNPRHKITKRGQNVTFRCDPISEHNRLYWYRQTLGQGPEFLTYFQNEAQLEKSRLLSDRFSAERPKGSFSTLEIQRTEQGDSAMYLCASSLAGGEIEQYFGPGTRLTVT.

The chain links TRBV7-9 to TRBJ1-6; tentatively, D is TRBD1 (5 bases). There are 13 residues in the CDR3. The germline gives CDR1 SEHNR, CDR2 FQNEAQ (reference sequence). Trimming left V 5 bases short and J 9 bases short, with 11 bases between. In nucleotides, the CDR3 is TGTGCCAGCAGCAAGGGGCGAGGTTCACCCCTCCACTTT. Encoded protein: CASSKGRGSPLHF.

Remarks on this clonotype: Given the absence of the conserved phenylalanine or tryptophan at the CDR3 end, a read error is likely. No DNA is shown, since the ends of the CDR3 on it are uncertain; the CDR3 is the one TCRdb lists. The chain is built from TRBV7-2 and TRBJ1-5; the DNA was not used to check the table's D call, TRBD1. The length of the CDR3 is 16 amino acids, counting both ends. Per germline, CDR1 SGHTA and CDR2 FQGNSA. This CDR3 is CASSSRQGEQSAPVRV.

This chain links TRBV6-5 with TRBJ1-2; perhaps TRBD1 as D (6 bases). Per germline, CDR1 MNHEY and CDR2 SVGAGI. The CDR3 is made up of 14 amino acids. V was cut by 2 bases and J by 3 bases, with 10 bases left in between. CDR3 sequence: CASSYPGAYYGYTF. In DNA form, the CDR3 reads TGTGCCAGCAGTTACCCGGGGGCATACTATGGCTACACCTTC.

About this clonotype: This may arise from a read error, as a much more abundant clone is one base away. This chain links TRBV7-9 with TRBJ1-5; D might be TRBD1 (6 bases). Per the germline V gene, CDR1 is SEHNR and CDR2 is FQNEAQ (reference sequence). V lost 6 bases and J 11 bases, leaving 17 bases between the germline ends. The CDR3 covers 13 residues. CDR3 sequence reads: CASSTGSEQSQHF. The CDR3 DNA follows: TGTGCCAGCAGTACAGGGTCAGAGCAGTCCCAGCATTTT. The variable domain in full, with the rest retrieved from reference TRBV7-9 and TRBJ1-5, is DTGVSQNPRHKITKRGQNVTFRCDPISEHNRLYWYRQTLGQGPEFLTYFQNEAQLEKSRLLSDRFSAERPKGSFSTLEIQRTEQGDSAMYLCASSTGSEQSQHFGDGTRLSIL.

The J gene is TRBJ2-3, the V gene TRBV7-9, with 7 bases lining up with TRBD1. The germline CDR1 and CDR2 sequences are SEHNR and FQNEAQ (reference sequence). V gave up 6 bases and J gave up 6 bases; unmatched junction bases: 18. CDR3 length: 17 residues. The CDR3 nucleotides are TGTGCCAGCAGTTTACTCCGACAGGGCGATAACACGGATACGCAGTATTTT. Amino acid sequence: CASSLLRQGDNTDTQYF.

A word on this clonotype: One end of the junction fails to match germline, which may point to a read error. This rearrangement joins TRBV7-7 to TRBJ1-5, with 8 nucleotides matching TRBD1. The CDR3 has 16 residues. Germline V gives CDR1 SSHAT, CDR2 FNYEAQ (reference sequence). The CDR3: CASSSWTGKLGGTQHF. As DNA, the CDR3 is TGTGCTAGCAGCTCATGGACAGGGAAACTTGGTGGAACCCAGCATTTT.

Ten or more counts support this clonotype. J is TRBJ2-7 and V is TRBV29-1, with 11 bases that match TRBD2. J gave up 6 bases and V 7 bases, and 11 bases lay outside the gene matches. This CDR3 region has 14 residues. Germline assignment: CDR1 SQVTM and CDR2 ANQGSEA. The DNA of the CDR3 is TGCAGCGCCGAAACTAGCGGGAGAGGTTCCGAGCAGTACTTC. It codes for CSAETSGRGSEQYF.